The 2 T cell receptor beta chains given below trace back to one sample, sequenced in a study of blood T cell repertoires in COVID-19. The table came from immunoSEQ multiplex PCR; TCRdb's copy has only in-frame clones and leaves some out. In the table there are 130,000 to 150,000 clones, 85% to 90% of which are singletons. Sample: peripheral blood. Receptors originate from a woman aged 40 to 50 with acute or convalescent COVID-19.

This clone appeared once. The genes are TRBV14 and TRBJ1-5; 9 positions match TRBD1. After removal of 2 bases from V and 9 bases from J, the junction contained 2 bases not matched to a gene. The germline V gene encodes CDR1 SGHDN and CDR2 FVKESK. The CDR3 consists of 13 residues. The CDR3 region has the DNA TGTGCCAGCAGCCAAACAGGGGGCGGGCCCCAGCATTTT. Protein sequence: CASSQTGGGPQHF.

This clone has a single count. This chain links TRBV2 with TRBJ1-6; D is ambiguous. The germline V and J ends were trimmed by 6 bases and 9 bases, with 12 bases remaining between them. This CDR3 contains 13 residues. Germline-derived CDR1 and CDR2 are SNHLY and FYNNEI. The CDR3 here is CASREGEGSPLHF. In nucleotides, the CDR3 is TGTGCCAGCAGGGAGGGAGAGGGTTCACCCCTCCACTTT.